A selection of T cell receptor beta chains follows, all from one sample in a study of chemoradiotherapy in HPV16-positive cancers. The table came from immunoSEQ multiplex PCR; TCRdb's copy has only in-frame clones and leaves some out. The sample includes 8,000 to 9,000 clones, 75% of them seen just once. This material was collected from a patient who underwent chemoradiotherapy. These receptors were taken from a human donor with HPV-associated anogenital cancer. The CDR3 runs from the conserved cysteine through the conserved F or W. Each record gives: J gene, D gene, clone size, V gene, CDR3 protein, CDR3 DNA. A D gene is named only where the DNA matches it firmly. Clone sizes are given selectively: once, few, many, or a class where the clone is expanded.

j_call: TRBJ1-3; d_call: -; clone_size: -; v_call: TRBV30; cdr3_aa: CAWENQGNTIYF; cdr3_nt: TGTGCCTGGGAGAATCAGGGAAACACCATATATTTT
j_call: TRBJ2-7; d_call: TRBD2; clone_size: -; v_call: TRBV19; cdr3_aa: CASSMGEGLQQYF; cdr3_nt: TGTGCCAGTAGTATGGGGGAGGGCCTCCAGCAGTACTTC
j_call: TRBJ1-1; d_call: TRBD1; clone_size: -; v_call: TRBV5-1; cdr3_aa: CASSYGQGATRLNTEAFF; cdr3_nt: TGCGCCAGCAGCTACGGACAGGGGGCCACCCGATTGAACACTGAAGCTTTCTTT
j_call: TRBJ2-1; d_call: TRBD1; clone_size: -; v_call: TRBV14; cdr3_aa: CASSSPGTGSYNEQFF; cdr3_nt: TGTGCCAGCAGCTCACCCGGGACAGGTTCCTACAATGAGCAGTTCTTC
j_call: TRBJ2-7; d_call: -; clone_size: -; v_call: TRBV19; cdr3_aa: CASSGPIYEQYF; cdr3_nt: TGTGCCAGTTCAGGACCGATCTACGAGCAGTACTTC
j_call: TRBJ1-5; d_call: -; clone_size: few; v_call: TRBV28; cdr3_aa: CASSFRPSNQPQHF; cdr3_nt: TGTGCCAGCAGTTTCAGGCCTAGCAATCAGCCCCAGCATTTT
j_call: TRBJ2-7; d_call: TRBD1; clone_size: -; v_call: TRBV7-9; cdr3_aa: CVSSSNRGPYEQYF; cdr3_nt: TGTGTCAGCAGCTCCAACAGGGGTCCCTACGAGCAGTACTTC
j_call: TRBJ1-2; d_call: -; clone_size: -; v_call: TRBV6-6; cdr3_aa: CASREGGANYGYTF; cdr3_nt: TGTGCCAGCAGAGAAGGAGGGGCAAACTATGGCTACACCTTC
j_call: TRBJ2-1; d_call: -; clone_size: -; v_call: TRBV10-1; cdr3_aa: CASRDSTYNEQFF; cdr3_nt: TGCGCCAGCAGGGACAGTACCTACAATGAGCAGTTCTTC
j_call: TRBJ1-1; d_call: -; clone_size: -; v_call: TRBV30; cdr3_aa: CAWAGTVNTEAFF; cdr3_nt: TGTGCCTGGGCCGGGACGGTGAACACTGAAGCTTTCTTT
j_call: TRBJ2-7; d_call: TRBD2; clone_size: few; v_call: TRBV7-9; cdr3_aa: CASRHGAGGPHEQYF; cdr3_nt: TGTGCCAGCAGGCACGGAGCGGGAGGGCCCCACGAGCAGTACTTC
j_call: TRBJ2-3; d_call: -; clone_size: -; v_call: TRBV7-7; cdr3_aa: CASSPGIGRRTDTQYF; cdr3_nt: TGTGCCAGCAGCCCTGGGATAGGCAGACGCACAGATACGCAGTATTTT
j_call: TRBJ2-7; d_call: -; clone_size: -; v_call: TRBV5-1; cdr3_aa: CASSLGGFYEQYF; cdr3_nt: TGCGCCAGCAGCTTGGGGGGCTTCTACGAGCAGTACTTC
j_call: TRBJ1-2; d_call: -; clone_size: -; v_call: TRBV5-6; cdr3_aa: CASSSRDNDYGYTF; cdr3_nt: TGTGCCAGCAGCTCCAGGGATAATGACTATGGCTACACCTTC
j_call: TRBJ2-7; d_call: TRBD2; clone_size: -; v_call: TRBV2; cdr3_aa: CASRAGGPSYEQYF; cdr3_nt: TGTGCCAGCAGAGCGGGAGGGCCGTCCTACGAGCAGTACTTC
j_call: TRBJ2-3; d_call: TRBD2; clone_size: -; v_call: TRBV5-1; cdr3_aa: CASRPAGGDTQYF; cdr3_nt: TGCGCCAGCAGACCAGCGGGGGGCGATACGCAGTATTTT
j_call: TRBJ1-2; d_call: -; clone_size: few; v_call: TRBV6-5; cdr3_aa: CASSYKGENYGYTF; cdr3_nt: TGTGCCAGCAGTTACAAGGGAGAAAACTATGGCTACACCTTC
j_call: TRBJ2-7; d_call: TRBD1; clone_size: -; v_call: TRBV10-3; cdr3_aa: CAISIQGTYEQYF; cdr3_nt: TGTGCCATCAGTATACAGGGGACATACGAGCAGTACTTC
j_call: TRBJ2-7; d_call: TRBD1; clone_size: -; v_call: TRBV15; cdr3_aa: CATSRPGQGVDEQYF; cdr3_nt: TGTGCCACCAGCAGACCCGGACAGGGGGTCGACGAGCAGTACTTC
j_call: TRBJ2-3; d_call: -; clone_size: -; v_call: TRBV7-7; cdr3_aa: CASSLTGGGTDTQYF; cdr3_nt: TGTGCCAGCAGCTTAACAGGGGGGGGCACAGATACGCAGTATTTT
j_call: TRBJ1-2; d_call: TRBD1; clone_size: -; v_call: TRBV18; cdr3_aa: CASSPEGGDYGYTF; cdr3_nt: TGTGCCAGCTCTCCTGAAGGGGGCGACTATGGCTACACCTTC
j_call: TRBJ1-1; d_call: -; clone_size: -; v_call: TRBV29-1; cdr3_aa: CSVKQNTEAFF; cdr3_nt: TGCAGCGTTAAACAGAACACTGAAGCTTTCTTT
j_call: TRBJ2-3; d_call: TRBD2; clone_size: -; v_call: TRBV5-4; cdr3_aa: CASSLGPSGGEDTQYF; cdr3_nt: TGCGCCAGCAGCTTAGGGCCTAGCGGGGGCGAAGATACGCAGTATTTT
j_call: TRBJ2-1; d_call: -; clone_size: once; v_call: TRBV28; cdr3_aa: CASSGIGIYNEQFF; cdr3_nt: TGTGCCAGCAGCGGGATAGGAATCTACAATGAGCAGTTCTTC
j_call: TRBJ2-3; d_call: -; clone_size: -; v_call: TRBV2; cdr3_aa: CASSEGRGADTQYF; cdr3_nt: TGTGCCAGCAGTGAGGGCAGGGGTGCAGATACGCAGTATTTT
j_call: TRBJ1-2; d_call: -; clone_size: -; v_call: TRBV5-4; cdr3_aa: CASSLQGGPGYTF; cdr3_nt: TGTGCCAGCAGCTTGCAAGGGGGACCGGGCTACACCTTC
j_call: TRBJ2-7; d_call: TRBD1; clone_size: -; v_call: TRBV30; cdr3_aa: CARRQGPYEQYF; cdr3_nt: TGTGCCCGTCGACAGGGCCCCTACGAGCAGTACTTC
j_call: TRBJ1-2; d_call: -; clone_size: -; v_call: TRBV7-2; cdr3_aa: CASSPEAVSNYGYTF; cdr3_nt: TGTGCCAGCAGCCCCGAGGCCGTATCCAACTATGGCTACACCTTC
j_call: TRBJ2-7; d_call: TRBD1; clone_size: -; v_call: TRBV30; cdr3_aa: CAWSKGQGPYYEQYF; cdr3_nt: TGTGCCTGGAGTAAAGGACAGGGGCCGTACTACGAGCAGTACTTC
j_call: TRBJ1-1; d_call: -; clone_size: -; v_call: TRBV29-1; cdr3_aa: CSVGDTEAFF; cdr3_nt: TGCAGCGTTGGGGACACTGAAGCTTTCTTT
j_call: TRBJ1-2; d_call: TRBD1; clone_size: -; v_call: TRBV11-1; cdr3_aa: CASSYGTGGEYGYTF; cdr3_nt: TGTGCCAGCAGCTACGGGACAGGGGGCGAGTATGGCTACACCTTC
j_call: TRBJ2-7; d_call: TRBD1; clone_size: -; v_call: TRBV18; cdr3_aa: CASSPLGVETGSEQYF; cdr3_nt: TGTGCCAGCTCACCATTGGGGGTCGAGACAGGGTCCGAGCAGTACTTC
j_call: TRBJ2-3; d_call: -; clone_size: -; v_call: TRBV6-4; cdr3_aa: CASNFVGPTWPSTDTQYF; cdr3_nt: TGTGCCAGCAATTTTGTGGGACCCACTTGGCCCAGCACAGATACGCAGTATTTT
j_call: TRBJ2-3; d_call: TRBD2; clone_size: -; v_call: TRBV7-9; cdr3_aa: CASSGGGPSAASTDTQYF; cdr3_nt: TGTGCCAGCAGCGGGGGGGGTCCTAGCGCTGCTAGCACAGATACGCAGTATTTT
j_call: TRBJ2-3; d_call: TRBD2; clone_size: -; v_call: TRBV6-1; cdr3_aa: CASSRTSRDTQYF; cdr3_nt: TGTGCCAGCAGCCGGACTAGTAGAGATACGCAGTATTTT
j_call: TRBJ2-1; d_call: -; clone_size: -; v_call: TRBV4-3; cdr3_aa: CASSQDRIGSTDEQFF; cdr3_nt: TGCGCCAGCAGCCAAGATCGAATCGGGAGTACAGATGAGCAGTTCTTC
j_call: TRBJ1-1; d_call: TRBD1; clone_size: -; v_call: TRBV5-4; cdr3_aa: CASSFGGTALYTEAFF; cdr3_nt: TGTGCCAGCAGCTTTGGTGGGACAGCTTTATACACTGAAGCTTTCTTT
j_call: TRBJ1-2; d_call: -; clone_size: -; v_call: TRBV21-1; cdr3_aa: CASSKAGTGYTF; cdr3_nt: TGTGCCAGCAGCAAAGCTGGGACAGGCTACACCTTC
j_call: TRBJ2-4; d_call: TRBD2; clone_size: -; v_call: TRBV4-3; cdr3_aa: CASSQDTSGSFRVKNIQYF; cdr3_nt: TGCGCCAGCAGCCAAGATACTAGCGGGAGTTTTCGTGTCAAAAACATTCAGTACTTC
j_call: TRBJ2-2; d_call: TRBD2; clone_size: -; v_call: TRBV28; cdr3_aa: CASRLAGAATGELFF; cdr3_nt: TGTGCCAGCAGACTAGCGGGGGCGGCCACCGGGGAGCTGTTTTTT
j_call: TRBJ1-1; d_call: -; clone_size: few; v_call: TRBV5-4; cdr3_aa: CASSERVGDTEAFF; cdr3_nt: TGTGCCAGCAGCGAGAGGGTGGGGGACACTGAAGCTTTCTTT
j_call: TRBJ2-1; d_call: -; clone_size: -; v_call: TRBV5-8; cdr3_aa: CASSEFNEQFF; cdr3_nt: TGTGCCAGCAGCGAGTTCAATGAGCAGTTCTTC
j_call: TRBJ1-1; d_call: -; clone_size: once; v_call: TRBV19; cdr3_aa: CASSIDMSNTEAFF; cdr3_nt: TGTGCCAGTAGTATCGATATGTCGAACACTGAAGCTTTCTTT
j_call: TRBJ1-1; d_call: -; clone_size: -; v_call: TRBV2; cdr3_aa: CASREQMNTEAFF; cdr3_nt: TGTGCCAGCAGGGAGCAGATGAACACTGAAGCTTTCTTT
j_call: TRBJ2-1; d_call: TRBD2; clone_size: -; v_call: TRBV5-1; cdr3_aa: CASSSTSGKGEQFF; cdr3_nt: TGCGCCAGCAGCTCGACTAGCGGGAAAGGTGAGCAGTTCTTC
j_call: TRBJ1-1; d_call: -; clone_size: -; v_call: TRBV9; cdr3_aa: CASSPRSYTEAFF; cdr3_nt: TGTGCCAGCAGCCCCCGTAGCTACACTGAAGCTTTCTTT
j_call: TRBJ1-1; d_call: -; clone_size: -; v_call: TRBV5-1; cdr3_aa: CASSMGQNTEAFF; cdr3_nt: TGCGCCAGTTCGATGGGACAGAACACTGAAGCTTTCTTT
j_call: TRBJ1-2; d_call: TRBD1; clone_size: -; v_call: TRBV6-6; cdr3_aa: CASSEHRGGYTF; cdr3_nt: TGTGCCAGCAGTGAGCACAGGGGCGGCTACACCTTC
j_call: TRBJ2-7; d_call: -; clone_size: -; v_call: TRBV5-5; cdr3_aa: CASSLWGNRVDEQYF; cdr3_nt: TGTGCCAGCAGCTTGTGGGGAAACAGGGTCGACGAGCAGTACTTC
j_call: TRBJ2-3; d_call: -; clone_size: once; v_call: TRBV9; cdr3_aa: CASSLGVGGGTDTQYF; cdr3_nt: TGTGCCAGCAGCCTCGGAGTAGGCGGGGGCACAGATACGCAGTATTTT
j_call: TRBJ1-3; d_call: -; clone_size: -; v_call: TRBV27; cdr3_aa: CASSTTKKGHTIYF; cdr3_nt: TGTGCCAGCAGCACAACGAAGAAAGGGCACACCATATATTTT
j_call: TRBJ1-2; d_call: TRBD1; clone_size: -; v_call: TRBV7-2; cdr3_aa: CASSYRGRAGGYTF; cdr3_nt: TGTGCCAGCAGCTACAGGGGGCGGGCGGGGGGCTACACCTTC
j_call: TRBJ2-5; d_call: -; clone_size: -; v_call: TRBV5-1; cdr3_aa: CASSPEGSILRGTQYF; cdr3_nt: TGCGCCAGCAGCCCCGAGGGGAGTATCCTTCGGGGGACCCAGTACTTC
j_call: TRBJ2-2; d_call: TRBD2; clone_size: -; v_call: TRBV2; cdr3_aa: CASSESGGAVTGELFF; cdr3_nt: TGTGCCAGCAGCGAAAGCGGGGGGGCGGTCACCGGGGAGCTGTTTTTT
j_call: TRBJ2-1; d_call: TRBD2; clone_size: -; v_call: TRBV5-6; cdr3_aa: CASTRGGSYNEQFF; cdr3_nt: TGTGCCAGCACCCGGGGAGGGTCCTACAATGAGCAGTTCTTC
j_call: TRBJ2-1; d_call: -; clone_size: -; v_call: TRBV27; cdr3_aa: CASRTPGPHNEQFF; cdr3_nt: TGTGCCAGCAGAACCCCCGGCCCACACAATGAGCAGTTCTTC
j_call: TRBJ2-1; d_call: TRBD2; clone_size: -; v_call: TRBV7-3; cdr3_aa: CASSLEGGREQFF; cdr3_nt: TGTGCCAGCAGCTTGGAGGGAGGGCGAGAGCAGTTCTTC